The T cell receptor (beta chain) described here comes from a study of blood T cell repertoires in COVID-19. Study-level information: Researchers got acute and convalescent COVID-19 samples from the United States, Italy and Spain.

As handled by the study authors: Reference gene primer amplification gave nucleated cell count estimates. TCRdb's table, derived via immunoSEQ multiplex PCR, lists solely in-frame clones and lacks some. V and J calls plus clone size are reproduced from that table; the DNA served to infer D and trimming. The table has under 150,000 clones, less than 80% seen once. The V and J ends lost 4 bases and 3 bases, in that order; junction bases with no gene match: 8. CDR1 is KGHDR and CDR2 is SFDVKD in the germline V gene. The CDR3 runs 16 residues. Sequenced sample: peripheral blood. This TCR was sampled from a man aged 55 to 69 with acute or convalescent COVID-19. The chain uses TRBV24-1 and TRBJ2-3; 8 nucleotides match TRBD1. CDR3 region: CATSENGQGKTDTQYF. Written as DNA, the CDR3 is TGTGCCACCAGTGAAAATGGACAGGGAAAGACAGATACGCAGTATTTT.